A selection of T cell receptor beta chains follows, all from one sample in a study of CD8+ T cells in alopecia areata. The data were produced by immunoSEQ multiplex PCR, yet TCRdb's version contains in-frame clones alone and is incomplete. The table includes over 110,000 clones, 40% to 65% detected once. This specimen consisted of CD4+ T cells sorted from blood, obtained at week 0. Every receptor here comes from a human donor with alopecia areata. The CDR3 runs from the conserved cysteine through the conserved F or W. The D gene is left open where the match is weak. The listing skips clone size in some rows; elsewhere it reads once, few, many or a size class.

cdr3_aa,cdr3_nt,j_call,v_call,d_call,clone_size
CASSYDKNEQFF,TGTGCCAGCAGTTACGATAAGAATGAGCAGTTCTTC,TRBJ2-1,TRBV6-5,-,few
CASSQKPPRQVYSYEQYF,TGTGCCAGCAGCCAGAAACCTCCCCGACAGGTATACTCCTACGAGCAGTACTTC,TRBJ2-7,TRBV27,-,-
CASSLASGRAVYEQYF,TGTGCCAGCAGTTTGGCTAGCGGGAGGGCTGTTTACGAGCAGTACTTC,TRBJ2-7,TRBV28,TRBD2,few
CASSLGALGNSYEQYF,TGTGCCAGCAGCTTAGGGGCCCTTGGGAACTCCTACGAGCAGTACTTC,TRBJ2-7,TRBV7-6,-,few
CASRPRRDTEAFF,TGTGCCAGCAGGCCAAGGAGGGACACTGAAGCTTTCTTT,TRBJ1-1,TRBV27,-,-
CASSPGIAGGPGTDTQYF,TGTGCCAGCAGCCCAGGGATAGCGGGAGGGCCAGGCACAGATACGCAGTATTTT,TRBJ2-3,TRBV28,TRBD2,-
CASSLGLANEQFF,TGTGCCAGCAGCTTAGGACTAGCGAATGAGCAGTTCTTC,TRBJ2-1,TRBV7-7,TRBD2,-
CSVKDSSHTGELFF,TGCAGCGTTAAGGACAGTAGCCACACCGGGGAGCTGTTTTTT,TRBJ2-2,TRBV29-1,-,-
CASSGTGSSYNEQFF,TGTGCCAGCAGTGGGACAGGGAGCTCCTACAATGAGCAGTTCTTC,TRBJ2-1,TRBV28,TRBD1,few
CASSIGTRISTDTQYF,TGTGCCAGCAGCATCGGGACTAGAATCTCCACAGATACGCAGTATTTT,TRBJ2-3,TRBV7-2,TRBD2,-
CASSPRSSVSYEQYF,TGTGCCAGCTCACCCCGTAGTTCGGTAAGCTACGAGCAGTACTTC,TRBJ2-7,TRBV18,-,-
CASSEFSSASSYNEQFF,TGTGCCAGCAGTGAATTCTCGAGCGCGAGCTCCTACAATGAGCAGTTCTTC,TRBJ2-1,TRBV25-1,-,-
CAWTRGRTQYF,TGTGCCTGGACCCGTGGGCGGACCCAGTACTTC,TRBJ2-5,TRBV30,-,-
CASSQEWQAGWGEQFF,TGTGCCAGCAGCCAAGAGTGGCAAGCGGGATGGGGTGAGCAGTTCTTC,TRBJ2-1,TRBV4-2,TRBD2,few
CASSSTPVPYNEQFF,TGTGCCAGTAGTAGCACGCCGGTCCCCTACAATGAGCAGTTCTTC,TRBJ2-1,TRBV19,-,-
CSVEGTRTHEQYF,TGCAGCGTTGAAGGGACTAGAACCCACGAGCAGTACTTC,TRBJ2-7,TRBV29-1,TRBD2,-
CASSYLTGKGTEAFF,TGTGCCAGCAGTTACCTGACAGGGAAAGGCACTGAAGCTTTCTTT,TRBJ1-1,TRBV6-5,TRBD1,few
CASSPSTSGGVTGELFF,TGTGCCAGCAGTCCTTCGACTAGCGGGGGGGTTACCGGGGAGCTGTTTTTT,TRBJ2-2,TRBV28,TRBD2,-
CASSTGQGSNQPQHF,TGTGCCAGCAGCACGGGACAGGGGAGCAATCAGCCCCAGCATTTT,TRBJ1-5,TRBV7-8,TRBD1,few
CSVPTQITTGELFF,TGCAGCGTTCCGACACAGATTACCACCGGGGAGCTGTTTTTT,TRBJ2-2,TRBV29-1,-,-
CAWSATGLSGTQYF,TGTGCCTGGAGTGCTACAGGGTTGTCAGGGACCCAGTACTTC,TRBJ2-5,TRBV30,-,few
CASSLGGTDYEQYF,TGTGCCAGCAGCTTGGGTGGGACGGACTACGAGCAGTACTTC,TRBJ2-7,TRBV5-6,-,-
CASSADDPRYGYTF,TGTGCCAGCAGTGCGGACGATCCCCGATATGGCTACACCTTC,TRBJ1-2,TRBV2,-,-
CAWTLLAGAWETQYF,TGTGCCTGGACCCTACTAGCGGGAGCTTGGGAGACCCAGTACTTC,TRBJ2-5,TRBV30,TRBD2,-
CSVDIGETQYF,TGCAGCGTTGATATAGGAGAGACCCAGTACTTC,TRBJ2-5,TRBV29-1,-,few
CSVEWGDGYTF,TGCAGCGTTGAATGGGGGGACGGCTACACCTTC,TRBJ1-2,TRBV29-1,-,few
CASSSLPGQSEQFF,TGTGCCAGTAGTTCCCTGCCTGGACAAAGTGAGCAGTTCTTC,TRBJ2-1,TRBV19,-,-
CSDSLSSIWTSGIRGEQYF,TGCAGCGATTCATTAAGTTCGATTTGGACTAGCGGGATTAGGGGCGAGCAGTACTTC,TRBJ2-7,TRBV29-1,TRBD2,-
CSVESRGSKNIQYF,TGCAGCGTTGAAAGTCGGGGATCCAAAAACATTCAGTACTTC,TRBJ2-4,TRBV29-1,-,-
CAWSPRRDTQYF,TGTGCCTGGAGTCCCAGGAGGGATACGCAGTATTTT,TRBJ2-3,TRBV30,-,-
CAWSGGRVSEQFF,TGTGCCTGGAGTGGAGGCAGGGTGTCTGAGCAGTTCTTC,TRBJ2-1,TRBV30,-,once
CASDKGGGRETQYF,TGCGCCAGCGACAAAGGGGGGGGCCGGGAGACCCAGTACTTC,TRBJ2-5,TRBV5-1,-,-
CASSPRPGSYEQYF,TGTGCCAGCAGCCCCCGACCGGGGTCCTACGAGCAGTACTTC,TRBJ2-7,TRBV5-6,-,-
CSGELAGVVDTQYF,TGCAGCGGTGAACTAGCGGGAGTGGTAGATACGCAGTATTTT,TRBJ2-3,TRBV29-1,TRBD2,few
CAWSGTVADTQYF,TGTGCCTGGAGCGGTACAGTGGCAGATACGCAGTATTTT,TRBJ2-3,TRBV30,-,-
CASSTGRLLYQETQYF,TGCGCCAGCAGCACTGGCCGTCTCTTGTACCAAGAGACCCAGTACTTC,TRBJ2-5,TRBV5-1,-,few
CASSEWRVAYGYTF,TGTGCCAGCAGCGAATGGAGGGTGGCCTATGGCTACACCTTC,TRBJ1-2,TRBV6-6,-,few
CASSYSGNIQYF,TGTGCCAGCAGTTACTCAGGGAACATTCAGTACTTC,TRBJ2-4,TRBV6-5,-,-
CASSFTGLQGTQYF,TGTGCCAGCAGCTTCACGGGGCTCCAGGGGACCCAGTACTTC,TRBJ2-5,TRBV7-2,-,-
CASSLQGGEAFF,TGTGCCAGCAGCCTTCAGGGTGGTGAAGCTTTCTTT,TRBJ1-1,TRBV6-5,-,few
CASRRGLASRELFF,TGTGCCAGCAGAAGAGGGCTAGCCTCCCGGGAGCTGTTTTTT,TRBJ2-2,TRBV28,-,few
CASSSREDTQYF,TGTGCCAGCAGCTCACGGGAAGATACGCAGTATTTT,TRBJ2-3,TRBV11-3,-,-
CSVVRGSSYNEQFF,TGCAGCGTTGTACGCGGGAGCTCCTACAATGAGCAGTTCTTC,TRBJ2-1,TRBV29-1,TRBD2,few
CASSIVQGGTGELFF,TGTGCCAGTAGTATAGTACAGGGAGGCACCGGGGAGCTGTTTTTT,TRBJ2-2,TRBV19,-,few
CAWSVGRDTDTQYF,TGTGCCTGGAGTGTCGGACGGGACACAGATACGCAGTATTTT,TRBJ2-3,TRBV30,-,-
CAWGTGENEKLFF,TGTGCCTGGGGGACGGGAGAAAATGAAAAACTGTTTTTT,TRBJ1-4,TRBV30,-,-
CASSPRQLETQYF,TGTGCCAGCTCACCGAGACAATTGGAGACCCAGTACTTC,TRBJ2-5,TRBV18,-,few
CSVEGSGTDTQYF,TGCAGCGTTGAAGGTAGCGGCACAGATACGCAGTATTTT,TRBJ2-3,TRBV29-1,-,-